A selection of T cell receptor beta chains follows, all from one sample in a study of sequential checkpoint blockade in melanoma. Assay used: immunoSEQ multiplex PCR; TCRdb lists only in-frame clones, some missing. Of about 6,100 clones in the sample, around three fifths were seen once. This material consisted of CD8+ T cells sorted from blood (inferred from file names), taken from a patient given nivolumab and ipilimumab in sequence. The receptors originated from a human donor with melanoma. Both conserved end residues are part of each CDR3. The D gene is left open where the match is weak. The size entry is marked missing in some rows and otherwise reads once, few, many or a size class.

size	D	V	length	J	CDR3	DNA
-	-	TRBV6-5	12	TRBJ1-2	CASSYGGNGYTF	TGTGCCAGCAGTTACGGGGGGAATGGCTACACCTTC
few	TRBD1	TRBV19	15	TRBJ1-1	CASMGRQGMSTEAFF	TGTGCCAGTATGGGCCGACAGGGAATGAGTACTGAAGCTTTCTTT
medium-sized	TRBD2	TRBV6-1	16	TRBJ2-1	CASSEGGRPSYNEQFF	TGTGCCAGCAGTGAGGGGGGGAGGCCCTCCTACAATGAGCAGTTCTTC
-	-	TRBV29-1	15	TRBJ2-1	CSVEGGLVVSNEQFF	TGCAGCGTTGAAGGGGGGCTAGTGGTCTCGAATGAGCAGTTCTTC
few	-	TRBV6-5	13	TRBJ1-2	CASSYSLRDGYTF	TGTGCCAGCAGTTACTCGCTGAGAGATGGCTACACCTTC
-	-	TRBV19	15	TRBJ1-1	CASSPFKSGDTEAFF	TGTGCCAGTAGTCCCTTTAAATCAGGGGACACTGAAGCTTTCTTT
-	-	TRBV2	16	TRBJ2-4	CASNPGDWSPKNIQYF	TGTGCCAGCAATCCGGGGGATTGGAGTCCCAAAAACATTCAGTACTTC
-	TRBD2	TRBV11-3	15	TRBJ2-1	CASSFVTSGNYEQFF	TGTGCCAGCAGCTTCGTGACTAGCGGTAATTATGAGCAGTTCTTC
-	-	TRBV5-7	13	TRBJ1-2	CASDHGRDYGYTF	TGTGCCAGCGACCACGGGAGGGACTATGGCTACACCTTC
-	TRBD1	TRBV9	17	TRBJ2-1	CASSHPDDRGNRNEQFF	TGTGCCAGCAGCCACCCCGACGACAGGGGAAACAGGAATGAGCAGTTCTTC
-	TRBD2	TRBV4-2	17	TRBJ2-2	CASSHGLAGGDTGELFF	TGTGCCAGCAGCCACGGACTAGCGGGAGGCGACACCGGGGAGCTGTTTTTT
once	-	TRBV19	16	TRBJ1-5	CASRPKTGFGNQPQHF	TGTGCCAGTAGGCCTAAAACAGGATTCGGCAATCAGCCCCAGCATTTT
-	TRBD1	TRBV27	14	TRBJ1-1	CASSLQGANTEAFF	TGTGCCAGCAGTTTACAGGGGGCAAACACTGAAGCTTTCTTT
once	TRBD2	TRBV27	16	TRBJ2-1	CASSLGAPGLANEQFF	TGTGCCAGCAGTTTAGGGGCACCGGGACTAGCGAATGAGCAGTTCTTC
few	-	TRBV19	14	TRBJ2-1	CASSPGTLYNEQFF	TGTGCCAGTAGTCCAGGGACACTCTACAATGAGCAGTTCTTC
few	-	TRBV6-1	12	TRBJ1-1	CASRTGNTEAFF	TGTGCCAGCAGAACAGGGAACACTGAAGCTTTCTTT
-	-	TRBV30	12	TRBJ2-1	CAWSTSSNEQFF	TGTGCCTGGAGTACTAGCTCCAATGAGCAGTTCTTC
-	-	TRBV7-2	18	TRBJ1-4	CASSLYPPEDGANEKLFF	TGTGCCAGCAGCTTATACCCTCCGGAGGACGGAGCTAATGAAAAACTGTTTTTT
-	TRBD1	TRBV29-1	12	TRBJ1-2	CSVGDSNYGYTF	TGCAGCGTTGGGGACAGTAACTATGGCTACACCTTC
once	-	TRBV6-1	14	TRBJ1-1	CASSITGLNTEAFF	TGTGCCAGCAGTATAACAGGTCTGAACACTGAAGCTTTCTTT
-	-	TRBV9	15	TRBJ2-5	CASSVGGSAQETQYF	TGTGCCAGCAGCGTAGGGGGTAGCGCCCAAGAGACCCAGTACTTC
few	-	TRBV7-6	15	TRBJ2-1	CASSLSLGVIDEQFF	TGTGCCAGCAGCTTATCACTAGGCGTTATCGATGAGCAGTTCTTC
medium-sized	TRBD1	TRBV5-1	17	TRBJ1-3	CASSLITGGSSGNTIYF	TGCGCCAGCAGCTTGATAACAGGGGGGAGCTCTGGAAACACCATATATTTT
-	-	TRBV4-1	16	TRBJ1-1	CASSQDMGALHTEAFF	TGCGCCAGCAGCCAAGATATGGGGGCTCTTCACACTGAAGCTTTCTTT
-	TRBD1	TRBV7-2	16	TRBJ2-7	CASSLGGWGQTYEQYF	TGTGCCAGCAGCTTAGGCGGCTGGGGACAGACCTACGAGCAGTACTTC
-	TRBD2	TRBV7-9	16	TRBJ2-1	CASSTLTSGLHNEQFF	TGTGCCAGCAGCACATTGACTAGCGGACTTCACAATGAGCAGTTCTTC
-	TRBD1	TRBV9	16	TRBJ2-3	CASSVLSQGAGDTQYF	TGTGCCAGCAGCGTACTCAGTCAGGGGGCGGGAGATACGCAGTATTTT
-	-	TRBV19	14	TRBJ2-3	CASTPTGSTDTQYF	TGTGCCAGTACACCGACAGGCAGCACAGATACGCAGTATTTT
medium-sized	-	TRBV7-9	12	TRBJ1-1	CASAKTGSEAFF	TGTGCCAGCGCTAAAACAGGATCTGAAGCTTTCTTT